These 10 T cell receptor beta chains came from one sample sequenced in a study of cytomegalovirus exposure and HLA in healthy donors. PCR used 60 Vbeta primers and 13 Jbeta primers. Libraries were prepared by immunoSEQ multiplex PCR; TCRdb keeps only in-frame clonotypes and omits some of them. Found here are approximately 110,000 clones, about 82% of them singletons; the top ten hold 1.9%. The sequenced sample consisted of PBMCs. The receptor source for this set is a man in his forties or fifties in good health and CMV-seronegative.

The gene calls are TRBV7-3 and TRBJ2-3, with 7 bases fitting TRBD2. Germline CDR1 reads SGHTA; CDR2 reads FQGTGA. The V gene end was trimmed by 5 bases and the J gene end by 5 bases; junction bases not matched to a gene: 7. This CDR3 is 14 amino acids long. CDR3 region: CASSPSGAKDTQYF. For the CDR3, the DNA is TGTGCCAGCAGCCCAAGCGGGGCAAAAGATACGCAGTATTTT.

The chain has TRBV6-5 and TRBJ2-7; 9 bases are shared with TRBD1. This CDR3 spans 15 amino acids. Germline V lookup: CDR1 MNHEY, CDR2 SVGAGI. Trimming removed 4 bases from V and 4 bases from J; junction bases left unmatched: 8. CDR3 in amino acids: CASSSPGQGLYEQYV. In DNA, the CDR3 is TGTGCCAGCAGTTCTCCGGGACAGGGCCTATACGAGCAGTACGTC.

The J gene is TRBJ1-2, the V gene TRBV9; D uncertain. Per the germline V gene, CDR1 is SGDLS and CDR2 is YYNGEE. The CDR3 covers 12 residues. Trimming took 2 bases from V and 9 from J, leaving 11 bases between them. The CDR3 nucleotides are TGTGCCAGCAGCGTGAGTGAGGGTAGCTACACCTTC. Protein product: CASSVSEGSYTF.

The chain uses TRBV25-1 and TRBJ2-2; maybe TRBD1 (6 bases). Germline CDR1 reads MGHDK; CDR2 reads SYGVNS. Deletions cut 2 bases from V and 3 bases from J, with 7 bases between. This CDR3 is 14 amino acids long. CDR3 sequence reads: CASSETGHTGELFF. The DNA for the CDR3 is TGTGCCAGCAGTGAAACAGGGCACACCGGGGAGCTGTTTTTT.

The V call is TRBV5-4, the J call TRBJ2-3; the D gene is possibly TRBD2 (6 bases). CDR1 and CDR2 from the germline V gene are SGHNT and YYREEE (reference sequence). The V gene lost 4 bases and the J gene lost 4 bases, with 7 bases spanning the gap. This CDR3 spans 12 amino acids. CDR3 in amino acids: CASSLASDTQYF. CDR3 nucleotides: TGTGCCAGCAGCCTAGCGTCAGATACGCAGTATTTT.

The chain combines TRBV5-4 with TRBJ2-2; D gene ambiguous. There are 14 residues in the CDR3. CDR1 is SGHNT and CDR2 is YYREEE in the germline V gene (reference sequence). Deletions cut 7 bases from V and 2 bases from J, with 12 bases between. The CDR3 nucleotides read TGTGCCAGCTCGGGTAGCACCAACACCGGGGAGCTGTTTTTT. Amino acids: CASSGSTNTGELFF. Full variable domain (rest looked up from reference TRBV5-4 and TRBJ2-2): ETGVTQSPTHLIKTRGQQVTLRCSSQSGHNTVSWYQQALGQGPQFIFQYYREEENGRGNFPPRFSGLQFPNYSSELNVNALELDDSALYLCASSGSTNTGELFFGEGSRLTVL.

This clone was recorded once. V and J are TRBV5-6 and TRBJ2-7; possibly TRBD1 for D (6 bases). Looked up from germline, CDR1 is SGHDT and CDR2 is YYEEEE. Trimming pared 0 bases from V and 4 bases from J, leaving 11 bases between. CDR3 length: 14 residues. The CDR3 protein is CASSLGPGEYEQYF. CDR3 coding DNA: TGTGCCAGCAGCTTGGGGCCAGGGGAATACGAGCAGTACTTC.

The chain's CDR3 is CASSQGGVLSYNEQFF. CDR3 DNA sequence: TGCGCCAGCAGCCAAGGGGGGGTCCTTTCCTACAATGAGCAGTTCTTC. This chain links TRBV4-1 with TRBJ2-1; D possibly corresponds to TRBD2 (6 bases). The CDR3 spans 16 residues. V was shortened by 1 base and J by 1 base, with 11 bases between the two germline ends. Germline V gene lookup returns CDR1 MGHRA and CDR2 YSYEKL.

The rearrangement links TRBV5-1 to TRBJ1-5; a possible D gene is TRBD1 (5 bases). Germline V CDR1 and CDR2: SGHRS, YFSETQ. The CDR3 has 15 residues. V was shortened by 7 bases and J by 5 bases, with 19 bases between the two germline ends. The CDR3 protein is CASAVDGGTDQPQHF. The CDR3, as DNA: TGCGCCAGCGCAGTAGACGGAGGGACTGATCAGCCCCAGCATTTT.

This clone was recorded a few times. CDR3 residues: CARLGAAYPYEQYF. CDR3 sequence (DNA): TGTGCCAGATTGGGGGCGGCATACCCCTACGAGCAGTACTTC. This chain connects TRBV30 to TRBJ2-7; D perhaps matches TRBD1 (6 bases). Germline V gene data show CDR1 as GTSNPN and CDR2 as SVGIG (reference sequence). This CDR3 is built from 14 residues. The V and J ends lost 8 bases and 2 bases respectively, with 19 bases between them. Variable domain in full (rest from reference TRBV30 and TRBJ2-7): SQTIHQWPATLVQPVGSPLSLECTVEGTSNPNLYWYRQAAGRGLQLLFYSVGIGQISSEVPQNLSASRPQDRQFILSSKKLLLSDSGFYLCARLGAAYPYEQYFGPGTRLTVT.